The T cell receptor (beta chain) under discussion was sequenced for a study of T-cell reconstitution after alpha-beta-depleted transplantation in children. The TCRbeta library incorporated unique molecular identifiers. MiXCR was run by TCRdb on the PCR reads, yielding one entry per CDR3 protein. The sample has 500,000 or so distinct CDR3 sequences; approximately 32% are singletons. The V end lost 7 bases, the J end lost 3 bases, and 12 bases lay between the germline ends. Per germline, CDR1 LNHDA and CDR2 SQIVND (reference sequence). This CDR3 is built from 14 residues. The TCR was taken from a human donor who donated a stem cell graft to a child with aplastic anemia. The J gene is TRBJ2-2, the V gene TRBV19, with D possibly being TRBD1 (5 bases). The material sequenced was PBMCs from the stem cell graft donor, taken from the stem cell graft. Here the CDR3 reads CASTPDIYTGELFF. The CDR3 DNA is TGTGCCAGTACTCCGGACATTTACACCGGGGAGCTGTTTTTT.